A single TCR beta chain is shown here with its context. Absent ophthalmopathy progression within 18 months defined stable Graves' hyperthyroidism. This sample is part of a study of T cells in Graves' hyperthyroidism and ophthalmopathy. Germline CDR1 and CDR2: SEHNR and FQNEAQ (reference sequence). Between the trimmed V and J ends, which lost 2 bases and 14 bases, there was a span of 16 bases. CDR3 size: 13 residues. Amplified TCR beta CDR3 regions derived from RNA transcripts. Initially, a first-round RT-PCR of the TCR CDR3 employed the HTBI primer set. TCRdb fed the multiplex PCR reads into MiXCR, producing one record per CDR3 protein. The sample has roughly 800,000 distinct CDR3 sequences, roughly 37% seen once; the top ten hold approximately 8.7%.

The specimen was blood. The chain links TRBV7-9 to TRBJ1-5, with unresolved D. The source is a man younger than 30 with Graves' hyperthyroidism. Here the CDR3 DNA reads TGTGCCAGCAGCTTATCGGCAGGCAGCTACGAGCATTTT. It translates to CASSLSAGSYEHF.